The present entry profiles one T cell receptor beta chain with its context. This entry belongs to a study of blood T cell repertoires in COVID-19. As for the study in general: Italy, Spain and the United States were the sources of the convalescent and acute COVID-19 samples. The analysed material was cDNA or gDNA that came from T cells, B-cell-depleted T cells, or PBMCs.

The CDR3 covers 14 residues. CDR1 and CDR2 (germline): SQVTM, ANQGSEA. V dropped 5 bases and J dropped 0; count of bases not matched to a gene: 2. In the study's own analysis: By means of reference gene primer amplification, nucleated cell counts were estimated. This table comes from immunoSEQ multiplex PCR, and its TCRdb copy is limited to in-frame clones, with some not included. The V and J calls and clone size come from that table; D and trimming were worked out from the DNA. This table has around 200,000 clones, around 81% appearing once. The clonotype comes from a human donor with acute or convalescent COVID-19. The donor label of this sample is uncertain. The sample was peripheral blood. The chain uses TRBV29-1 and TRBJ2-2, with TRBD1 identical over 8 bases. DNA of the CDR3: TGCAGCGTTTACAGGGGGACGAACACCGGGGAGCTGTTTTTT. Translated: CSVYRGTNTGELFF.